Listed below are T cell receptor beta chains from one sample, sequenced in a study of blood T cell repertoires in COVID-19. Profiling relied on immunoSEQ multiplex PCR, and the TCRdb table lists in-frame clones only, not all of them. The table includes 150,000 to 200,000 clones, 75% to 80% detected once. Material for sequencing was peripheral blood. The receptors originated from a woman aged 80 or older with acute or convalescent COVID-19. Both conserved end residues are part of each CDR3. D genes are given only for firm matches. Size is stated for part of the rows, as once, few or many counts, or as a class when the clone is expanded.

>TRBV3-1/TRBV3-2|TRBJ2-5|few|TRBD2|16
CASSPRLAGGVETQYF
TGTGCCAGCAGCCCTAGACTAGCGGGAGGGGTGGAGACCCAGTACTTC
>TRBV28|TRBJ1-2|.|.|14
CASGQPGLGYGYTF
TGTGCCAGCGGACAACCCGGGCTGGGCTATGGCTACACCTTC
>TRBV6-5|TRBJ1-6|.|TRBD1|15
CASSYEGTGYSPLHF
TGTGCCAGCAGTTACGAGGGGACAGGGTACTCACCCCTCCACTTT
>TRBV7-2|TRBJ2-1|.|TRBD2|17
CASSLALAGAGYNEQFF
TGTGCCAGCAGCTTAGCCCTAGCGGGAGCAGGTTACAATGAGCAGTTCTTC
>TRBV7-8|TRBJ2-6|few|.|18
CASSSRTHSATGANVLTF
TGTGCCAGCAGCTCCCGGACTCATAGCGCGACTGGGGCCAACGTCCTGACTTTC
>TRBV7-2|TRBJ1-2|.|TRBD1|15
CASSTRTGGIYGYTF
TGTGCCAGCAGCACTCGGACAGGGGGAATCTATGGCTACACCTTC
>TRBV7-9|TRBJ2-5|.|TRBD2|15
CASSSLTSGAETQYF
TGTGCCAGCAGCTCGTTGACTAGCGGGGCTGAGACCCAGTACTTC
>TRBV28|TRBJ1-5|.|.|12
CASSLQGKPQHF
TGTGCCAGCAGTTTACAGGGGAAGCCCCAGCATTTT
>TRBV28|TRBJ1-5|.|.|14
CASRGRVSNQPQHF
TGTGCCAGCAGAGGCAGGGTCAGCAATCAGCCCCAGCATTTT
>TRBV6-6|TRBJ1-3|.|TRBD1|14
CASSTGGSGNTIYF
TGTGCCAGCAGTACAGGGGGATCTGGAAACACCATATATTTT